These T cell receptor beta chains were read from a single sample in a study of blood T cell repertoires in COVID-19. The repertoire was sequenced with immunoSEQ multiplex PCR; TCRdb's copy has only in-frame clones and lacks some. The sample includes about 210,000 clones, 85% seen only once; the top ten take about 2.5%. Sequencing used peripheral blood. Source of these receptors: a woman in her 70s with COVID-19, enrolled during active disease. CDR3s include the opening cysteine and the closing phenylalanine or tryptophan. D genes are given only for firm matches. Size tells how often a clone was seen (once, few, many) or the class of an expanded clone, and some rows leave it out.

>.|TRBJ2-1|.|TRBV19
CASSIRAGVYNEQFF
TGTGCCAGTAGTATCAGGGCAGGGGTCTACAATGAGCAGTTCTTC
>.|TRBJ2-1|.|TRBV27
CASSPRIGTYNEQFF
TGTGCCAGCAGTCCACGCATCGGGACCTACAATGAGCAGTTCTTC
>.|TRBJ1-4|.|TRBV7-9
CASSSTGGSEKLFF
TGTGCCAGCTCCTCAACAGGCGGTTCTGAAAAACTGTTTTTT
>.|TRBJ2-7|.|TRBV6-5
CASSTGKGYEQYF
TGTGCCAGCAGTACAGGGAAGGGCTACGAGCAGTACTTC
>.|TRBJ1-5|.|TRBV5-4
CASSVDGYSNQPQHF
TGTGCCAGCAGCGTGGACGGGTATAGCAATCAGCCCCAGCATTTT
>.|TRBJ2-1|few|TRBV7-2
CASSLGLQSYYNEQFF
TGTGCCAGCAGCTTAGGGTTACAGTCTTACTACAATGAGCAGTTCTTC
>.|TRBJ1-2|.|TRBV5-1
CASTFSGDSGYTF
TGCGCCAGCACTTTTAGCGGGGATAGCGGCTACACCTTC
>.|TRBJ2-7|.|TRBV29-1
CSVGRGGEQYF
TGCAGCGTTGGCCGAGGAGGCGAGCAGTACTTC
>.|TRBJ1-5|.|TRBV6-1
CASSEATARGPQHF
TGTGCCAGCAGTGAAGCAACGGCCCGGGGGCCCCAGCATTTT
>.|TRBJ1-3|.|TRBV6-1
CASSEAFYWGDTIYF
TGTGCCAGCAGTGAAGCGTTTTATTGGGGGGACACCATATATTTT
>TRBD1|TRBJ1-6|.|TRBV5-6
CASSSGTGGRNSPLHF
TGTGCCAGCAGCTCAGGAACAGGGGGTCGGAATTCACCCCTCCACTTT
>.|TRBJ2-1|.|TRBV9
CASSVEASPSSYNEQFF
TGTGCCAGCAGCGTAGAAGCTAGCCCGAGCTCCTACAATGAGCAGTTCTTC
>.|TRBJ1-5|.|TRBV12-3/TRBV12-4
CASSFTGYQPQHF
TGTGCCAGCAGTTTTACAGGGTATCAGCCCCAGCATTTT
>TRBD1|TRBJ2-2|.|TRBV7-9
CASSRDRTNTGELFF
TGTGCCAGCAGCAGGGACAGGACGAACACCGGGGAGCTGTTTTTT
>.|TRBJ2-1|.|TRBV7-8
CASSPQQGTYNEQFF
TGTGCCAGCAGCCCACAACAGGGAACCTACAATGAGCAGTTCTTC
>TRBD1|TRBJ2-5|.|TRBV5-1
CASSLEGQGGETQYF
TGCGCCAGCAGCTTGGAAGGACAGGGGGGAGAGACCCAGTACTTC
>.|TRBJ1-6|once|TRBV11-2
CASSLNRGYNSPLHF
TGTGCCAGCAGCTTAAACCGGGGGTACAATTCACCCCTCCACTTT
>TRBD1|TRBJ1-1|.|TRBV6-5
CASRGQGQEVLAFF
TGTGCCAGCAGGGGACAGGGTCAGGAGGTTCTGGCTTTCTTT
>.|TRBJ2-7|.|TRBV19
CASSIDRGVSYEQYF
TGTGCCAGTAGTATAGATAGGGGCGTTTCCTACGAGCAGTACTTC
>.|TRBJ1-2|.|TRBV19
CASRYRQGAGRSSSYGYTF
TGTGCCAGTCGATACCGACAAGGCGCGGGACGCTCTTCTTCCTATGGCTACACCTTC
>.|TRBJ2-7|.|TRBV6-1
CASSEGYSSYEQYF
TGTGCCAGCAGTGAAGGGTACAGCTCCTACGAGCAGTACTTC
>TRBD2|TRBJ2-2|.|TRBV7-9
CASSVVAGNGELFF
TGTGCCAGCAGCGTGGTAGCGGGCAACGGGGAGCTGTTTTTT
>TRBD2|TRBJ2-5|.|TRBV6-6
CASSGGETQYF
TGTGCCAGCAGCGGGGGGGAGACCCAGTACTTC
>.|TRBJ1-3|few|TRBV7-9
CASSLGTSVSGNTIYF
TGTGCCAGCAGCTTAGGGACATCCGTCTCTGGAAACACCATATATTTT
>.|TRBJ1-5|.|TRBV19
CATNTQPQHF
TGTGCCACTAATACTCAGCCCCAGCATTTT
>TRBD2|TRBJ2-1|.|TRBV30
CAWSKLAVNNEQFF
TGTGCCTGGAGTAAACTAGCGGTCAACAATGAGCAGTTCTTC